Shown below are 26 T cell receptor beta chains from a single sample sequenced in a study of T cells in women clearing cervical HPV infection. Clones were read by immunoSEQ multiplex PCR, and TCRdb kept only the in-frame ones, dropping some. The sample data list tens of thousands of clones. Sequenced material: blood buffy coat. The receptors shown here come from a woman aged 18-70 years with a cervical HPV16 infection that either progressed to CIN3+ or cleared (not recorded which).

Of note for this clone: The CDR3 end lies 3 residues beyond the end of the read and is filled in from the germline J gene. This chain joins TRBV5-4 and TRBJ1-1; the D is unclear. V was trimmed by 5 bases and J by 1 base, leaving 6 bases between them. Looked up from germline, CDR1 is SGHNT and CDR2 is YYREEE (reference sequence). This CDR3 comprises 12 residues. The CDR3 loop reads CASSFGNTEAFF. Incomplete CDR3 DNA: TGTGCCAGCAGTTTCGGGAACACTGAA.

For this clone: The read ends 3 residues shy of where the CDR3 ends; the end is completed using the germline J gene. The J gene is TRBJ1-4, the V gene TRBV6-1; 7 bases map to TRBD1. Germline CDR1 is MNHNS and CDR2 is SASEGT. The CDR3 is 14 residues long. CDR3 DNA, as far as it was read: TGTGCCAGCAGTGCGGGACAGAGTAATTCACCA. This translates into CASSAGQSNSP. The entire CDR3 is CASSAGQSNSPLFF.

Turning to this clone: A junction end diverges from the germline sequence, so it may reflect a read error. The read terminates 3 residues ahead of where the CDR3 ends, so the germline J gene completes it. The chain is built from TRBV4-2 and TRBJ2-5; the D gene is possibly TRBD1 (6 bases). The CDR3 runs to 14 residues. Germline V lookup: CDR1 LGHNA, CDR2 YNFKEQ. The CDR3 bases that were read are TGCGCCAGCAGCCAACAACAGGGTCAAGAGACC. Translated: CASSQQQGQET. The CDR3, in full, reads CASSQQQGQETQYF.

To note about this clone: The read ends 3 residues before the CDR3 terminus; that terminus is restored from the germline J gene. J is TRBJ2-4 and V is TRBV29-1, with a possible D match to TRBD2 (5 bases). The CDR3 is 14 residues long. The V gene's germline CDR1 is SQVTM and CDR2 ANQGSEA. CDR3 sequence reads: CSAWRAGRYYGQYF. Incomplete CDR3 DNA: TGCAGCGCCTGGCGGGCCGGGCGGTACTATGGT.

As regards this clone: The read terminates 3 residues ahead of where the CDR3 ends, so the germline J gene completes it. The chain employs TRBV19 and TRBJ1-1, with no clear D. The CDR3 spans 13 residues. Germline V lookup: CDR1 LNHDA, CDR2 SQIVND (reference sequence). Trimming took off 8 bases at V and 3 bases at J, with 13 bases between the two ends. The CDR3 loop reads CASARFPYTEAFF. Incomplete CDR3 DNA: TGTGCCAGTGCTAGGTTTCCTTACACTGAA.

Note on this clone: The CDR3 end is not reached by the read, which stops 3 residues before it; the germline J gene fills it in. J is TRBJ1-5 and V is TRBV5-6, with 8 bases lining up with TRBD1. The CDR3 has 15 residues. J was trimmed by 7 bases and V by 4 bases; bases with no gene match: 10. Per the germline V gene, CDR1 is SGHDT and CDR2 is YYEEEE. The CDR3 bases that were read are TGTGCCAGCAGCCGCGGACAGGGATTACGACAGCCC. Translation gives CASSRGQGLRQP. The entire CDR3 protein is CASSRGQGLRQPQHF.

Points on this clone: The DNA ends 3 residues before the CDR3 does, and the rest of the CDR3 is filled in from the germline J gene. V and J are TRBV20-1 and TRBJ2-1; 8 bases line up with TRBD1. Germline V gene sequence: CDR1 DFQATT, CDR2 SNEGSKA (reference sequence). V lost 5 bases and J lost 8; bases outside the gene matches: 11. The CDR3 covers 14 residues. CDR3 bases read: TGCAGTGCTGCCCAGGGGGCATCAAATGATGAG. As protein: CSAAQGASNDE. From start to end, the CDR3 is CSAAQGASNDEQFF.

Remarks on this clone: The DNA ends 3 residues before the CDR3 does, and the rest of the CDR3 is filled in from the germline J gene. This chain joins TRBV20-1 and TRBJ2-5, with D perhaps assigned TRBD1 or TRBD2 (5 bases each). Looked up from germline, CDR1 is DFQATT and CDR2 is SNEGSKA (reference sequence). V was trimmed by 0 bases and J by 5 bases, leaving 13 bases between them. The CDR3 loop spans 14 amino acids. CDR3 region: CSARERGLRETQYF. The DNA read from the CDR3 is TGCAGTGCTAGAGAGAGGGGCCTTCGGGAGACC.

On this clone: The read terminates 3 residues before the CDR3 end, so the remaining end is supplied by the germline J gene. The chain is built from TRBV18 and TRBJ2-7; TRBD1 is a possible D gene (5 bases). This CDR3 is built from 17 residues. Germline V gene lookup returns CDR1 KGHSH and CDR2 LQKENI. V was trimmed by 3 bases and J by 0 bases, leaving 18 bases between them. CDR3 DNA (partial): TGTGCCAGCTCACCGCCAATGGGGCCCCAGAGCTCCTACGAG. Amino acid sequence: CASSPPMGPQSSYE. The CDR3, in full, reads CASSPPMGPQSSYEQYF.

With regard to this clone: The read finishes 3 residues shy of the CDR3 end, and the germline J gene is used to complete it. The rearrangement uses TRBV30 and TRBJ2-5, with D unresolved. Trimming removed 1 base from V and 2 bases from J, with 5 bases in between. Looked up from germline, CDR1 is GTSNPN and CDR2 is SVGIG (reference sequence). CDR3 size: 12 residues. CDR3 bases read: TGTGCCTGGAGTGCTAATCAAGAGACC. Translating gives CAWSANQET. The entire CDR3 sequence reads CAWSANQETQYF.

Note on this clone: The CDR3 end is not reached by the read, which stops 3 residues before it; the germline J gene fills it in. The rearrangement uses TRBV5-4 and TRBJ2-3; D unresolved. The germline CDR1 and CDR2 sequences are SGHNT and YYREEE (reference sequence). Trimming shortened V by 0 bases and J by 4 bases, and 9 bases separated the two germline ends. The CDR3 spans 14 residues. The sequenced CDR3 bases are TGTGCCAGCAGCTTGGGGGCAGCCCCAGATACG. Translation gives CASSLGAAPDT. Given in full, the CDR3 is CASSLGAAPDTQYF.

For this clone: With the read ending 3 residues before the CDR3 end, the germline J gene is used to fill in that end. The chain uses TRBV12-3 or TRBV12-4 and TRBJ2-3; 10 bases line up with TRBD1. Losses at the gene ends were 6 bases for V and 3 bases for J; bases not matched to a gene: 6. This CDR3 comprises 15 residues. The CDR3 loop reads CASRGGQGGTDTQYF. The CDR3 bases that were read are TGTGCCAGCAGGGGAGGACAGGGGGGTACAGATACG.

As for this clone: Read coverage stops 3 residues before the CDR3 terminus; the germline J gene supplies the remainder. J is TRBJ1-3 and V is TRBV7-6; D gene unclear. V was cut by 5 bases and J by 0 bases, with 8 bases left in between. This CDR3 region has 14 residues. In germline, CDR1 is SGHVS, CDR2 FNYEAQ. CDR3 sequence: CASSQSVSGNTIYF. The sequenced part of the CDR3 DNA is TGTGCCAGCAGCCAGAGCGTCTCTGGAAACACC.

With respect to this clone: Read sequence stops 3 residues before the CDR3 end, and the germline J gene provides the missing end. The J gene is TRBJ2-3, the V gene TRBV2; possible D gene TRBD2, 5 bases. Germline V gene lookup returns CDR1 SNHLY and CDR2 FYNNEI. The CDR3 is 15 residues long. The CDR3 reads CASTALSPSNQPQYF. The CDR3 DNA, read in part, is TGTGCCAGCACTGCTTTGAGCCCTAGCAATCAGCCG.

Turning to this clone: From the germline J gene comes the end of the CDR3, since the read stops 3 residues before it. The chain employs TRBV7-3 and TRBJ2-3, with 9 bases identical to TRBD2. Germline trimming cut 5 bases from V and 4 bases from J; bases unmatched to any gene: 4. Germline V CDR1 and CDR2: SGHTA, FQGTGA. This CDR3 is 14 amino acids long. The CDR3 bases that were read are TGTGCCAGCAGCCCGGGACTAGCATCAGATACG. It encodes CASSPGLASDT. The entire CDR3 reads CASSPGLASDTQYF.

About this clone: The read halts 3 residues ahead of the CDR3 end, with the missing end drawn from the germline J gene. This rearrangement joins TRBV20-1 to TRBJ2-2; D ambiguous. CDR1 DFQATT and CDR2 SNEGSKA come from the germline V gene (reference sequence). CDR3 size: 14 residues. The V gene lost 3 bases and the J gene lost 2 bases, with 10 bases spanning the gap. CDR3 sequence: CSASEKGNTGELFF. CDR3 DNA, as far as it was read: TGCAGTGCTAGTGAGAAGGGTAACACCGGGGAG.

As for this clone: The CDR3 extends 3 residues past the end of the read, so its final part is completed from the germline J gene. This chain connects TRBV7-9 to TRBJ2-4, with D uncertain. This CDR3 region has 12 residues. Germline V gene data show CDR1 as SEHNR and CDR2 as FQNEAQ (reference sequence). The chain's CDR3 is CASSLDQAGQYF. The sequenced CDR3 bases are TGTGCCAGCAGCTTAGATCAGGCTGGT. Together with reference TRBV7-9 and TRBJ2-4, the CDR3 gives the full variable domain: DTGVSQNPRHKITKRGQNVTFRCDPISEHNRLYWYRQTLGQGPEFLTYFQNEAQLEKSRLLSDRFSAERPKGSFSTLEIQRTEQGDSAMYLCASSLDQAGQYFGAGTRLSVL.

In regard to this clone: The read falls 3 residues short of the CDR3 end, and the missing part is taken from the germline J gene. The chain uses TRBV18 and TRBJ1-2; D is unclear. There are 13 residues in the CDR3. Germline V gene data show CDR1 as KGHSH and CDR2 as LQKENI. This CDR3 is CASSPGLAYDYTF. The DNA read from the CDR3 is TGTGCCAGCTCACCAGGGCTAGCCTACGAC.

Note on this clone: The read comes to an end 3 residues before the CDR3 does, leaving the germline J gene to fill in the end. This sequence joins TRBV20-1 and TRBJ1-2, with unresolved D. V lost 6 bases, J lost 2 bases, and 10 bases lay in between. The CDR3 length is 12 residues. Germline CDR1 and CDR2: DFQATT and SNEGSKA (reference sequence). The sequenced CDR3 bases are TGCAGTGCCGCTCAGAGGAACTATGGC. Its translation is CSAAQRNYG. The complete CDR3 reads CSAAQRNYGYTF.

As regards this clone: The sequence runs out 3 residues before the end of the CDR3; the remainder is reconstructed from the germline J gene. This chain connects TRBV29-1 to TRBJ2-2, with D perhaps matching TRBD1 (6 bases). Per germline, CDR1 SQVTM and CDR2 ANQGSEA. The CDR3 sequence is 14 residues long. V lost 4 bases to trimming and J lost 1 base, with 10 bases between them. The CDR3 protein is CSVAGQMNTGELFF. The part of the CDR3 DNA that was read is TGCAGCGTTGCCGGACAGATGAACACCGGGGAG.

Turning to this clone: Read sequence stops 3 residues before the CDR3 end, and the germline J gene provides the missing end. The chain uses TRBV7-2 and TRBJ1-5; D unclear. V was pared by 3 bases and J by 6 bases, with 9 bases between. The CDR3 loop spans 13 amino acids. CDR1 and CDR2 (germline): SGHTA, FQGNSA. The CDR3 spells CASSLVISQPQHF. The DNA read from the CDR3 is TGTGCCAGCAGCTTGGTAATTAGTCAGCCC.

CDR3 DNA, as far as it was read: TGTGCCAGCAGCTCTTGGGGGGTCTACAATGAG. Its protein product is CASSSWGVYNE. The whole CDR3 is CASSSWGVYNEQFF. The gene calls are TRBV12-3 or TRBV12-4 and TRBJ2-1; weak D call: TRBD2 (6 bases). Read coverage stops 3 residues before the CDR3 terminus; the germline J gene supplies the remainder. The CDR3 has 14 residues. The germline V and J ends were trimmed by 6 bases and 3 bases, with 12 bases remaining between them.

As for this clone: Read data end 3 residues before the CDR3 end; the end is taken from the germline J gene. This rearrangement joins TRBV5-1 to TRBJ2-6; unclear D gene. CDR3 length: 14 residues. The V gene lost 4 bases and the J gene lost 1 base, with 6 bases spanning the gap. Germline loops: CDR1 SGHRS, CDR2 YFSETQ. The sequenced CDR3 bases are TGCGCCAGCAGCCCGTCTTCTGGGGCCAACGTC. This translates into CASSPSSGANV. The whole CDR3 is CASSPSSGANVLTF.

Details on this clone: The read halts 3 residues ahead of the CDR3 end, with the missing end drawn from the germline J gene. The chain is built from TRBV11-3 and TRBJ1-5, with TRBD1 identical over 8 bases. This CDR3 spans 15 amino acids. The germline V gene has CDR1 SGHNT and CDR2 YENEEA. Trimming at V came to 4 bases and at J to 1 base, leaving 3 bases not matched to a gene. The sequenced part of the CDR3 DNA is TGTGCCAGCAGCTATAGACAGGGGAGCAATCAGCCC. It encodes CASSYRQGSNQP. The full CDR3 protein reads CASSYRQGSNQPQHF.

For this clone: The read comes to an end 3 residues before the CDR3 does, leaving the germline J gene to fill in the end. The chain has TRBV20-1 and TRBJ2-7, with D uncertain. Trimming shortened V by 0 bases and J by 2 bases, and 14 bases separated the two germline ends. The germline V gene encodes CDR1 DFQATT and CDR2 SNEGSKA (reference sequence). The CDR3 is 15 amino acids. The CDR3 here is CSARDYGAATYEQYF. CDR3 DNA, as far as it was read: TGCAGTGCTAGAGATTACGGCGCGGCCACCTACGAG.

As for this clone: The read finishes 3 residues shy of the CDR3 end, and the germline J gene is used to complete it. The rearrangement uses TRBV19 and TRBJ2-2, with 7 bases that match TRBD1. This CDR3 region has 15 residues. The germline gives CDR1 LNHDA, CDR2 SQIVND (reference sequence). The V and J ends lost 6 bases and 0 bases, in that order; junction bases with no gene match: 4. The CDR3 sequence is CASRLGQTNTGELFF. The DNA read from the CDR3 is TGTGCCAGTAGGCTGGGACAGACGAACACCGGGGAG.